This record looks at one TCR beta chain sequence and its context. The CDR3 extends over 15 amino acids. The germline gives CDR1 SGDLS, CDR2 YYNGEE. This record belongs to a study of monozygotic twins with inflammatory bowel disease. From the 5' RACE reads, TCRdb lists one entry per CDR3 protein and no DNA. The sample's table shows more than 300,000 distinct CDR3 sequences. The sequenced sample was blood. V usage is TRBV9 and J usage is TRBJ1-4; checking the TCRdb D call of TRBD1 is not possible without DNA. The receptor was isolated from a human donor with ulcerative colitis or Crohn's disease, or a healthy co-twin of an affected twin (not recorded which). The CDR3 loop is CASSVVVGRDEKLFF.